The 10 T cell receptor beta chains reported below all come from one sample, sequenced in a study of T-cell reconstitution after alpha-beta-depleted transplantation in children. Using unique molecular identifiers, the investigators prepared the TCRbeta library. TCRdb recomputed calls from the PCR reads with MiXCR, one row per CDR3 protein. The sample gives just under 550,000 distinct CDR3 sequences, approximately 20% of which show up once; more than 2.5% is in the top ten. This specimen consisted of PBMCs from the stem cell graft donor, obtained from the stem cell graft. The receptor source for this set is a human donor who donated a stem cell graft to a child with acute lymphoblastic leukemia.

This clonotype was counted a few times. The CDR3 nucleotides read TGCGCCAGCAGCCAGCAGGACGGAACCTACGAGCAGTACTTC. Its translation is CASSQQDGTYEQYF. The chain joins TRBV4-1 to TRBJ2-7; D gene ambiguous. Germline CDR1 and CDR2: MGHRA and YSYEKL. V shed 3 bases and J shed 2 bases, with 11 bases lying between them. The CDR3 loop spans 14 amino acids.

This CDR3 reads CASSYLRGGGGEKLFF. CDR3 bases: TGTGCCAGCAGTTATCTTCGTGGGGGAGGAGGTGAAAAACTGTTTTTT. This chain links TRBV6-5 with TRBJ1-4, with D tentatively TRBD1 (5 bases). This CDR3 has 16 residues. Germline CDR1 is MNHEY and CDR2 is SVGAGI. V was pared by 3 bases and J by 7 bases, with 18 bases between.

This clonotype was seen at least ten times. This chain connects TRBV27 to TRBJ2-7; D may be TRBD1 (6 bases). Germline CDR1 MNHEY, CDR2 SMNVEV (reference sequence). The CDR3 covers 15 residues. Trimming removed 5 bases from V and 1 base from J, with 15 bases in between. CDR3 in DNA: TGTGCCAGCAGTGAGGGACAAGGACCGTCCTACGAGCAGTACTTC. It specifies CASSEGQGPSYEQYF.

The chain links TRBV7-2 to TRBJ2-2; D tentatively fits TRBD1 or TRBD2 (5 bases each). Trimming shortened V by 5 bases and J by 4 bases, and 17 bases separated the two germline ends. Per germline, CDR1 SGHTA and CDR2 FQGNSA. The CDR3 is made up of 16 amino acids. The CDR3 here is CASSRVRGSRTGELFF. The CDR3 region has the DNA TGTGCCAGCAGCCGGGTGAGGGGTAGTCGCACCGGGGAGCTGTTTTTT.

This chain joins TRBV6-1 and TRBJ2-2; D is ambiguous. The CDR3 is 13 residues long. The ends were cut back, 8 bases at V and 8 bases at J, with 15 bases in the middle. CDR1 is MNHNS, CDR2 SASEGT, per germline. In DNA, the CDR3 is TGTGCCAGCCATTGGACGCCGTCGGGGGAGCTGTTTTTT. Translation: CASHWTPSGELFF.

The CDR3: CASSRPTSGRYEQYF. CDR3 nucleotides: TGTGCCAGCAGCCGTCCCACATCGGGTCGATACGAGCAGTACTTC. V is TRBV3-1 and J is TRBJ2-7; no definite D call. V was clipped by 4 bases and J by 4 bases, with 17 bases between them. The CDR3 consists of 15 residues. Germline CDR1 is LGHDT and CDR2 is YNNKEL (reference sequence).

This clonotype was detected a few times. This chain joins TRBV9 and TRBJ2-3, with a possible D match to TRBD2 (7 bases). V was cut by 0 bases and J by 0 bases, with 11 bases left in between. Germline lookup yields CDR1 SGDLS and CDR2 YYNGEE. The CDR3 totals 16 residues. DNA of the CDR3: TGTGCCAGCAGCGTAGAGGGGGGGGGGAGCACAGATACGCAGTATTTT. Its translation: CASSVEGGGSTDTQYF.

This clonotype was found a few times. The chain uses TRBV7-9 and TRBJ2-7; D tentatively reads TRBD1 or TRBD2 (5 bases each). V lost 5 bases to trimming and J lost 4 bases, with 18 bases between them. The germline gives CDR1 SEHNR, CDR2 FQNEAQ (reference sequence). The CDR3 consists of 15 residues. The CDR3 loop reads CASSPRVGPAYEQYF. As DNA, the CDR3 is TGTGCCAGCAGCCCACGGGTGGGACCAGCATACGAGCAGTACTTC.

The genes are TRBV30 and TRBJ1-6; 9 nucleotides line up with TRBD1. The J segment lost 8 bases and the V segment lost 1 base, leaving 6 bases of the junction unmatched. The CDR3 loop spans 15 amino acids. Germline lookup yields CDR1 GTSNPN and CDR2 SVGIG (reference sequence). The CDR3 bases are TGTGCCTGGAGTGGGACAGGGGCGCCGTATTCACCCCTCCACTTT. Residues: CAWSGTGAPYSPLHF.

V gene TRBV30 combines with J gene TRBJ1-1, with D possibly TRBD1 on 6 matching bases. Germline CDR1 GTSNPN, CDR2 SVGIG (reference sequence). The length of the CDR3 is 13 residues. V was trimmed by 0 bases and J by 7 bases, leaving 12 bases between them. The CDR3 DNA reads TGTGCCTGGAGTGTAGCGGGGGCGGATGAAGCTTTCTTT. As protein: CAWSVAGADEAFF.